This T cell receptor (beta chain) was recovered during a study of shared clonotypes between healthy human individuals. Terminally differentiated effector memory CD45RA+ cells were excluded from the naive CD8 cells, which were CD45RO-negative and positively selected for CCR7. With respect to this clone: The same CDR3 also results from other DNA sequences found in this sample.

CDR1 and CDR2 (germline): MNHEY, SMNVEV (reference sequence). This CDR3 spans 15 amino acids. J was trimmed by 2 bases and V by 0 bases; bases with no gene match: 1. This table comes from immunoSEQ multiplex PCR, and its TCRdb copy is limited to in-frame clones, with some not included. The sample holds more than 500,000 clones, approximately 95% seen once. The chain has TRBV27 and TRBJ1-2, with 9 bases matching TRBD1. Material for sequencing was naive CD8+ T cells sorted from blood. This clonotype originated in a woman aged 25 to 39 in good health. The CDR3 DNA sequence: TGTGCCAGCAGTTTATCGGGACAGGGCAACTATGGCTACACCTTC. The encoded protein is CASSLSGQGNYGYTF.